Each of the 30 T cell receptor beta chains below was sequenced from the same sample in a study of blood T cell repertoires in COVID-19. Generated by immunoSEQ multiplex PCR, the TCRdb table keeps only in-frame clones and is missing some. Here the sample spans 100,000 to 110,000 clones, roughly 79% being singletons. Input material: peripheral blood. The origin of the receptors is a man between 65 and 85 years old with active or convalescent COVID-19.

V gene TRBV29-1 combines with J gene TRBJ2-1; D is perhaps TRBD2 (6 bases). Germline CDR1 SQVTM, CDR2 ANQGSEA. The CDR3 loop spans 14 amino acids. V was pared by 3 bases and J by 4 bases, with 13 bases between. CDR3 sequence reads: CSVDSPRGYNEQFF. Written as DNA, the CDR3 is TGCAGCGTTGATTCCCCGCGGGGTTACAATGAGCAGTTCTTC.

The CDR3 region is CATSTRTGERPYEQYF. The DNA of the CDR3 is TGTGCCACCAGCACACGGACAGGGGAGAGACCCTACGAGCAGTACTTC. The chain has TRBV15 and TRBJ2-7, with 9 bases identical to TRBD1. The trim removed 4 bases at V and 2 bases at J, leaving 9 bases unmatched. The germline CDR1 and CDR2 sequences are LNHNV and YYDKDF (reference sequence). This CDR3 region has 16 residues.

This rearrangement joins TRBV6-5 to TRBJ1-1; D gene uncertain. The V and J ends lost 8 bases and 0 bases respectively, with 4 bases between them. The germline V gene has CDR1 MNHEY and CDR2 SVGAGI. The CDR3 spans 11 residues. The CDR3 DNA reads TGTGCCAGCGTAGTGAACACTGAAGCTTTCTTT. Its protein product is CASVVNTEAFF.

V and J are TRBV7-2 and TRBJ2-7; TRBD1 matches 7 bases. The CDR3 has 14 residues. Germline V gives CDR1 SGHTA, CDR2 FQGNSA. The V segment lost 5 bases and the J segment 11 bases; nucleotides outside the gene matches: 15. Here the CDR3 reads CASSRDSRYILEYF. The CDR3 DNA is TGTGCCAGCAGCCGGGACAGCCGCTATATTCTCGAGTACTTC.

V usage is TRBV4-1 and J usage is TRBJ1-2; the D gene is possibly TRBD1 (5 bases). This CDR3 spans 19 amino acids. Trimming shortened V by 1 base and J by 7 bases, and 28 bases separated the two germline ends. Germline V gene sequence: CDR1 MGHRA, CDR2 YSYEKL. Written as DNA, the CDR3 is TGCGCCAGCAGCCAAGGTACAGGCCGACGTGGTCTTAGTCCCTCTGGCTACACCTTC. Its protein product is CASSQGTGRRGLSPSGYTF.

The rearrangement uses TRBV30 and TRBJ2-1; 10 bases agree with TRBD1. In germline, CDR1 is GTSNPN, CDR2 SVGIG (reference sequence). This CDR3 comprises 15 residues. With 4 bases clipped from V and 2 bases from J, the junction kept 5 bases outside the gene matches. The CDR3 sequence: CAWNPGQGPYNEQFF. The CDR3 DNA sequence: TGTGCCTGGAACCCGGGACAGGGGCCCTACAATGAGCAGTTCTTC.

V and J are TRBV7-8 and TRBJ2-1, with D tentatively TRBD2 (6 bases). This CDR3 spans 14 amino acids. Germline CDR1 SGHVS, CDR2 FQNEAQ. V was trimmed by 1 base and J by 10 bases, leaving 14 bases between them. The CDR3 nucleotides are TGTGCCAGCAGCTTAGGAGGAGGGCCGGACGAGCAGTTCTTC. Protein sequence: CASSLGGGPDEQFF.

The V and J genes are TRBV7-9 and TRBJ1-1; D may be TRBD1 (5 bases). The CDR3 consists of 14 residues. V lost 3 bases to trimming and J lost 0 bases, with 8 bases between them. Germline V CDR1 and CDR2: SEHNR, FQNEAQ (reference sequence). The CDR3 reads CASSFDSMNTEAFF. The DNA of the CDR3 is TGTGCCAGCAGCTTCGACAGCATGAACACTGAAGCTTTCTTT.

The chain has TRBV7-6 and TRBJ2-1; 10 nucleotides align to TRBD2. Germline V CDR1 and CDR2: SGHVS, FNYEAQ. The CDR3 consists of 17 residues. The ends lost 4 bases at V and 1 base at J; junction bases unmatched: 7. CDR3 nucleotides: TGTGCCAGCAGCTCTTCTAGCGGGGGACAATCCTACAATGAGCAGTTCTTC. Translation: CASSSSSGGQSYNEQFF.

The chain carries TRBV4-3 and TRBJ1-4, with TRBD1 as a possible D gene (6 bases). The V and J ends lost 4 bases and 5 bases respectively, with 17 bases between them. From germline, CDR1 is LGHNA and CDR2 YSLEER. This CDR3 has 16 residues. CDR3 residues: CASSPTSGGPNEKLFF. CDR3 DNA sequence: TGCGCCAGCAGCCCGACGTCCGGGGGGCCCAATGAAAAACTGTTTTTT.

This clone was detected a few times. This chain connects TRBV21-1 to TRBJ2-7; the table's D call, TRBD2, has no DNA check behind it. TRBV21-1 is deemed a pseudogene. The CDR3 covers 14 residues. CDR3: CASSARLADDEQYF. CDR3 nucleotide sequence: TGTGCCAGCAGCGCAAGACTAGCTGACGACGAGCAGTACTTC.

The J gene is TRBJ1-5, the V gene TRBV6-5; 10 bases are a match to TRBD1. This CDR3 region has 15 residues. V dropped 6 bases and J dropped 2; count of bases not matched to a gene: 4. In germline, CDR1 is MNHEY, CDR2 SVGAGI. DNA of the CDR3: TGTGCCAGCAGGGCCGGGACAGGGGGCAATCAGCCCCAGCATTTT. Translated: CASRAGTGGNQPQHF.

This chain connects TRBV2 to TRBJ1-1; perhaps TRBD1 as D (5 bases). V was trimmed by 6 bases and J by 4 bases, leaving 15 bases between them. CDR1 and CDR2 (germline): SNHLY, FYNNEI. This CDR3 contains 14 residues. CDR3 protein: CASRDQGWGTEAFF. The CDR3 bases are TGTGCCAGCAGGGATCAGGGATGGGGCACTGAAGCTTTCTTT. The whole variable domain, filled in from reference TRBV2 and TRBJ1-1, reads EPEVTQTPSHQVTQMGQEVILRCVPISNHLYFYWYRQILGQKVEFLVSFYNNEISEKSEIFDDQFSVERPDGSNFTLKIRSTKLEDSAMYFCASRDQGWGTEAFFGQGTRLTVV.

This chain uses TRBV20-1 with TRBJ2-1, with D tentatively TRBD2 (5 bases). Germline V gene lookup returns CDR1 DFQATT and CDR2 SNEGSKA (reference sequence). With 3 bases removed from V and 3 bases from J, the gap between germline ends came to 15 bases. CDR3 size: 15 residues. CDR3 residues: CSASLDWPDYNEQFF. As DNA, the CDR3 is TGCAGTGCTAGTTTGGACTGGCCTGACTACAATGAGCAGTTCTTC.

This clone was recorded only once. CDR3 sequence: CASSPDRGVWRPQHF. For the CDR3, the DNA is TGTGCCAGCTCACCCGATAGGGGCGTCTGGCGGCCCCAGCATTTT. The rearrangement links TRBV18 to TRBJ1-5; the D gene is possibly TRBD1 (5 bases). The CDR3 covers 15 residues. Trimming took 3 bases from V and 9 from J, leaving 18 bases between them. Germline loops: CDR1 KGHSH, CDR2 LQKENI.

CDR3 region: CASSPTGGGYEQYF. Here the CDR3 DNA reads TGTGCCAGCAGTCCCACCGGGGGGGGCTACGAGCAGTACTTC. The chain employs TRBV2 and TRBJ2-7, with 8 bases aligning to TRBD2. This CDR3 has 14 amino acids. Trimming cost V 5 bases and J 3 bases; bases outside gene matches: 6. From germline, CDR1 is SNHLY and CDR2 FYNNEI.

Comments on this clone: Other DNA variants within this sample encode the same CDR3. This chain uses TRBV3-1 (or the pseudogene TRBV3-2) with TRBJ2-2; 8 bases map to TRBD2. This CDR3 has 15 amino acids. CDR1 LGHDT and CDR2 YNNKEL come from the germline V gene (reference sequence). Losses at the gene ends were 4 bases for V and 5 bases for J; bases not matched to a gene: 6. The DNA for the CDR3 is TGTGCCAGCAGCCTCGGGGGGGCTCGAACCGGGGAGCTGTTTTTT. It yields the protein CASSLGGARTGELFF.

This chain links TRBV7-6 with TRBJ2-7, with TRBD1 matching over 10 bases. Germline CDR1 SGHVS, CDR2 FNYEAQ. V trimming: 5 bases; J trimming: 0 bases; junction bases outside the gene matches: 4. The CDR3 is 15 residues long. The CDR3 DNA reads as TGTGCCAGCAGCCCTGGACAGGGGGACTCCTACGAGCAGTACTTC. Translating it yields CASSPGQGDSYEQYF.

The chain joins TRBV6-2 or TRBV6-3 to TRBJ1-2, with D possibly being TRBD1 (5 bases). The CDR3 has 15 amino acids. In germline, CDR1 is MNHEY, CDR2 SVGEGT. V lost 0 bases and J 4 bases, leaving 12 bases between the germline ends. The CDR3 DNA reads TGTGCCAGCAGTTACTCGAACAGGCCTCTCTATGGCTACACCTTC. It codes for CASSYSNRPLYGYTF.

The chain couples TRBV6-6 to TRBJ1-5, with 9 bases identical to TRBD1. This CDR3 has 18 amino acids. Germline V gene lookup returns CDR1 MNHNY and CDR2 SVGAGI (reference sequence). With V trimmed by 5 bases and J by 1 base, 12 bases remained unmatched. The DNA of the CDR3 is TGTGCCAGCAGTCGCGGACAGGGGCCCCCTTGGAGCAATCAGCCCCAGCATTTT. As protein: CASSRGQGPPWSNQPQHF.

The chain is built from TRBV21-1 and TRBJ2-3; the table's D call TRBD2 went unverified against the DNA. TRBV21-1 is a known pseudogene. This CDR3 is 17 amino acids long. This chain's CDR3 is CASSKEGTSGPANTQYF. In DNA form, the CDR3 reads TGTGCCAGCAGCAAAGAAGGTACTAGCGGTCCTGCTAATACGCAGTATTTT.

This chain connects TRBV19 to TRBJ2-5, with a tentative D call TRBD2 (5 bases). CDR3 size: 13 residues. From germline, CDR1 is LNHDA and CDR2 SQIVND (reference sequence). Trimming shortened V by 4 bases and J by 3 bases, and 9 bases separated the two germline ends. The CDR3 spells CASSNGAEETQYF. In DNA form, the CDR3 reads TGTGCCAGTAGTAATGGAGCGGAAGAGACCCAGTACTTC.

This rearrangement joins TRBV6-5 to TRBJ1-4; D not resolved. CDR1 is MNHEY and CDR2 is SVGAGI in the germline V gene. There are 14 residues in the CDR3. Trimming removed 5 bases at V and 2 bases at J, with 9 bases between. The CDR3 protein is CASSRGSTNEKLFF. The CDR3 region has the DNA TGTGCCAGCAGTCGGGGAAGTACTAATGAAAAACTGTTTTTT.

The CDR3 DNA follows: TGTGCCAGCAGCCAAGATGGCAGGGGGCGGGGCGGGGAGCTGTTTTTT. Amino acid sequence: CASSQDGRGRGGELFF. The J gene is TRBJ2-2, the V gene TRBV3-1 (or the pseudogene TRBV3-2), with 8 nucleotides matching TRBD1. The CDR3 runs 16 residues. From germline, CDR1 is LGHDT and CDR2 YNNKEL (reference sequence). The J segment lost 7 bases and the V segment lost 0 bases, leaving 7 bases of the junction unmatched.

This chain uses TRBV7-9 with TRBJ2-7, with D perhaps TRBD1 (7 bases). The CDR3 spans 13 residues. The germline V gene has CDR1 SEHNR and CDR2 FQNEAQ (reference sequence). V shed 3 bases and J shed 7 bases, with 13 bases lying between them. CDR3 residues: CASSFTGAGEQYF. The DNA for the CDR3 is TGTGCCAGCAGCTTCACAGGGGCGGGGGAGCAGTACTTC. The full variable domain, in which reference TRBV7-9 and TRBJ2-7 provide the parts outside the CDR3, is DTGVSQNPRHKITKRGQNVTFRCDPISEHNRLYWYRQTLGQGPEFLTYFQNEAQLEKSRLLSDRFSAERPKGSFSTLEIQRTEQGDSAMYLCASSFTGAGEQYFGPGTRLTVT.

This clone was detected once. The CDR3 is CASSVTSGRSDEQFF. The CDR3 nucleotides are TGTGCCAGCTCAGTGACTAGCGGGAGGTCTGATGAGCAGTTCTTC. The V and J genes are TRBV18 and TRBJ2-1; the match to TRBD2 covers 13 bases. Germline V CDR1 and CDR2: KGHSH, LQKENI. Losses at the gene ends were 5 bases for V and 8 bases for J; bases not matched to a gene: 6. The CDR3 consists of 15 residues.

The chain is built from TRBV6-5 and TRBJ1-2; TRBD1 matches at 8 bases. CDR3 length: 15 amino acids. Germline-derived CDR1 and CDR2 are MNHEY and SVGAGI. Trimming removed 5 bases from V and 5 bases from J; junction bases left unmatched: 10. The CDR3 DNA follows: TGTGCCAGCAGTCGACAGGGGACAGGTGTTTATGGCTACACCTTC. Translation: CASSRQGTGVYGYTF.

The chain recombines TRBV28 with TRBJ1-5; D is unresolved. The CDR3 length is 13 residues. Germline CDR1 and CDR2: MDHEN and SYDVKM. The CDR3 DNA reads as TGTGCTGTACGGGGATCGGGCAATCAGCCCCAGCATTTT. This encodes CAVRGSGNQPQHF.

The chain has TRBV5-5 and TRBJ1-1, with D possibly being TRBD1 (6 bases). Trimming pared 5 bases from V and 5 bases from J, leaving 13 bases between. The CDR3 extends over 13 amino acids. Germline-derived CDR1 and CDR2 are SGHKS and YYEKEE (reference sequence). The CDR3 loop reads CASRPGTLTEAFF. The CDR3 bases are TGTGCCAGCAGACCCGGGACATTGACTGAAGCTTTCTTT.

This clone was detected only once. CDR3 sequence (DNA): TGTGCCAGCAGCGTAGAGGGACAGGGTACGTCTGGAAACACCATATATTTT. It is translated as CASSVEGQGTSGNTIYF. The chain uses TRBV9 and TRBJ1-3; 9 bases agree with TRBD1. The CDR3 runs 17 residues. The V segment lost 0 bases and the J segment 1 base; nucleotides outside the gene matches: 5. Germline loops: CDR1 SGDLS, CDR2 YYNGEE.